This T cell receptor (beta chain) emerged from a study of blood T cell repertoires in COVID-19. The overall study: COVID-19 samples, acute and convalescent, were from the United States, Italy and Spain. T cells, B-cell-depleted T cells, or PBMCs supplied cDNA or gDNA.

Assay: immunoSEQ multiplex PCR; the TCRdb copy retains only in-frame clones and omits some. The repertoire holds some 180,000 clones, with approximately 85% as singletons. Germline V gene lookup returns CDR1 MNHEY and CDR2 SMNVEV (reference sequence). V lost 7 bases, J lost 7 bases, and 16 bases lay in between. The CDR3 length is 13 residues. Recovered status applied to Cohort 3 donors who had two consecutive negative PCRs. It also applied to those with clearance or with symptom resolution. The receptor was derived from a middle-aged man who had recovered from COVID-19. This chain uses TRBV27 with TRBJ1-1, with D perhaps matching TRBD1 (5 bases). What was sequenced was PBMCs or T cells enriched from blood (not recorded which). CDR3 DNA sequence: TGTGCCAGCACCCCAGGGCCCAGGTATGAAGCTTTCTTT. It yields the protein CASTPGPRYEAFF.